Each of the 27 T cell receptor beta chains below was sequenced from the same sample in a study of technical replicates of blood from a handful of donors. The protocol was immunoSEQ multiplex PCR, while the TCRdb copy is restricted to in-frame clones and leaves out a portion. The sample holds 60,000 to 85,000 clones, under 95% seen once. Sequencing input: T cells isolated from PBMCs. Receptors originate from a human donor in good health.

The J gene is TRBJ2-1, the V gene TRBV11-2; 13 bases fit TRBD2. Germline V lookup: CDR1 SGHAT, CDR2 FQNNGV. The V segment lost 0 bases and the J segment 4 bases; nucleotides outside the gene matches: 3. The CDR3 is made up of 17 amino acids. The chain's CDR3 is CASSLDPGLAGYNEQFF. The CDR3 region has the DNA TGTGCCAGCAGCTTAGATCCGGGACTAGCGGGGTACAATGAGCAGTTCTTC.

The chain couples TRBV19 to TRBJ2-5, with 7 bases identical to TRBD2. Trimming took 11 bases from V and 7 from J; bases not matched to a gene: 10. The CDR3 length is 12 residues. CDR1 is LNHDA and CDR2 is SQIVND in the germline V gene (reference sequence). CDR3 coding DNA: TGTGCCGGCGGGGGTGATTTAGGGACCCAGTACTTC. This sequence encodes CAGGGDLGTQYF.

The chain combines TRBV29-1 with TRBJ2-6; D is uncertain. V gave up 4 bases and J gave up 0 bases, with 4 bases separating them. This CDR3 has 13 amino acids. Per germline, CDR1 SQVTM and CDR2 ANQGSEA. The CDR3 sequence: CSVGVSGANVLTF. The DNA for the CDR3 is TGCAGCGTTGGAGTCTCTGGGGCCAACGTCCTGACTTTC.

V is TRBV9 and J is TRBJ1-4; possibly TRBD1 for D (5 bases). CDR3 size: 14 residues. The germline V gene has CDR1 SGDLS and CDR2 YYNGEE. V dropped 2 bases and J dropped 10 bases, with 15 bases sitting between them. The CDR3 spells CASSVRGGEGKLFF. CDR3 in DNA: TGTGCCAGCAGCGTCCGGGGAGGGGAGGGAAAACTGTTTTTT.

This clone was counted a single time. V and J are TRBV4-3 and TRBJ2-5; TRBD1 might be the D (6 bases). The CDR3 consists of 19 residues. Germline CDR1 is LGHNA and CDR2 is YSLEER. Trimming removed 0 bases at V and 2 bases at J, with 22 bases between. In DNA form, the CDR3 reads TGCGCCAGCAGCCAAGATTGGGTTGGGTTGAACAGGGCTCAAGAGACCCAGTACTTC. It codes for CASSQDWVGLNRAQETQYF.

The chain is built from TRBV5-6 and TRBJ1-5; 7 bases line up with TRBD1. Germline loops: CDR1 SGHDT, CDR2 YYEEEE. This CDR3 is 15 amino acids long. With V trimmed by 4 bases and J by 3 bases, 7 bases remained unmatched. CDR3 residues: CASSQWTGPNQPQHF. The DNA of the CDR3 is TGTGCCAGCAGCCAGTGGACAGGTCCCAATCAGCCCCAGCATTTT.

V and J are TRBV2 and TRBJ2-1; D call uncertain. Trimming cost V 5 bases and J 7 bases, with 6 bases left between them. The CDR3 is made up of 11 amino acids. Per germline, CDR1 SNHLY and CDR2 FYNNEI. CDR3 sequence: CASSKLNEQFF. The CDR3 DNA sequence: TGTGCCAGCAGTAAGCTAAATGAGCAGTTCTTC.

The chain combines TRBV5-1 with TRBJ1-2, with a weak D call TRBD1 (5 bases). V lost 0 bases and J 4 bases, leaving 10 bases between the germline ends. The CDR3 totals 14 residues. Per germline, CDR1 SGHRS and CDR2 YFSETQ. The CDR3 nucleotides are TGCGCCAGCAGCTTGGTAGGGGCACGCTATGGCTACACCTTC. Protein product: CASSLVGARYGYTF.

J is TRBJ1-3 and V is TRBV9; D is uncertain. In germline, CDR1 is SGDLS, CDR2 YYNGEE. V was cut by 4 bases and J by 4 bases, with 15 bases left in between. The CDR3 contains 15 residues. This CDR3 is CASSLDWESGNTIYF. The DNA of the CDR3 is TGTGCCAGCAGCTTAGACTGGGAGTCGGGAAACACCATATATTTT.

J is TRBJ2-5 and V is TRBV28, with unresolved D. Trimming pared 1 base from V and 5 bases from J, leaving 11 bases between. This CDR3 contains 14 residues. Germline CDR1 reads MDHEN; CDR2 reads SYDVKM. Here the CDR3 DNA reads TGTGCCAGCAGTTTATCCCACGACTGGGAGACCCAGTACTTC. Residues: CASSLSHDWETQYF.

This chain links TRBV30 with TRBJ2-7; tentative D call: TRBD2 (5 bases). The germline V gene has CDR1 GTSNPN and CDR2 SVGIG (reference sequence). The V end lost 0 bases, the J end lost 3 bases, and 6 bases lay between the germline ends. CDR3 length: 12 residues. The chain's CDR3 is CAWSVRGYEQYF. DNA of the CDR3: TGTGCCTGGAGTGTACGGGGCTACGAGCAGTACTTC.

The chain combines TRBV6-5 with TRBJ1-3; a possible D gene is TRBD1 (5 bases). Trimming shortened V by 3 bases and J by 0 bases, and 9 bases separated the two germline ends. The CDR3 spans 15 residues. Germline V gene lookup returns CDR1 MNHEY and CDR2 SVGAGI. CDR3 loop: CASSYGTASGNTIYF. The CDR3 DNA reads TGTGCCAGCAGTTATGGGACTGCCTCTGGAAACACCATATATTTT.

The gene calls are TRBV14 and TRBJ2-2; 14 nucleotides agree with TRBD2. Germline CDR1 SGHDN, CDR2 FVKESK. The CDR3 totals 17 residues. J was trimmed by 7 bases and V by 4 bases; bases with no gene match: 8. CDR3 DNA sequence: TGTGCCAGCAGCCCGATGGGACTAGCGGGAGTAAACGGGGAGCTGTTTTTT. Translation gives CASSPMGLAGVNGELFF. Drawing the rest from reference TRBV14 and TRBJ2-2, the complete variable domain is EAGVTQFPSHSVIEKGQTVTLRCDPISGHDNLYWYRRVMGKEIKFLLHFVKESKQDESGMPNNRFLAERTGGTYSTLKVQPAELEDSGVYFCASSPMGLAGVNGELFFGEGSRLTVL.

The V gene is TRBV4-1, the J gene TRBJ2-2, with D uncertain. Germline-derived CDR1 and CDR2 are MGHRA and YSYEKL. The CDR3 length is 18 residues. The V and J ends lost 4 bases and 2 bases respectively, with 20 bases between them. The CDR3 bases are TGCGCCAGCAGCCCCTTCTCGGCGGAAGCATATAACACCGGGGAGCTGTTTTTT. It yields the protein CASSPFSAEAYNTGELFF.

This chain connects TRBV6-5 to TRBJ2-7, with 9 bases aligning to TRBD2. Germline V CDR1 and CDR2: MNHEY, SVGAGI. J lost 2 bases, V lost 0 bases, and 2 bases had no gene match. CDR3 length: 15 residues. CDR3 loop: CASSYSSGSTYEQYF. In DNA, the CDR3 is TGTGCCAGCAGTTACTCTAGCGGGAGTACCTACGAGCAGTACTTC.

In its sample, this clone was seen once. The chain couples TRBV10-3 to TRBJ1-1; D is unresolved. CDR1 and CDR2 (germline): ENHRY, SYGVKD. CDR3 length: 13 residues. V was shortened by 9 bases and J by 1 base, with 12 bases between the two germline ends. For the CDR3, the DNA is TGTGCCATAATGACATCACCGAACACTGAAGCTTTCTTT. Translating it yields CAIMTSPNTEAFF.

This rearrangement joins TRBV28 to TRBJ2-3; 8 bases line up with TRBD2. Losses at the gene ends were 7 bases for V and 3 bases for J; bases not matched to a gene: 18. Germline assignment: CDR1 MDHEN and CDR2 SYDVKM. The CDR3 is 18 residues long. The CDR3 DNA is TGTGCCAGCAACCACTGGCCCCGGTGGAGCGGGAGAACAGATACGCAGTATTTT. Encoded protein: CASNHWPRWSGRTDTQYF.

This clone was observed once. This chain uses TRBV6-6 with TRBJ2-7, with D tentatively TRBD2 (5 bases). From germline, CDR1 is MNHNY and CDR2 SVGAGI (reference sequence). V was trimmed by 0 bases and J by 8 bases, leaving 8 bases between them. This CDR3 has 12 amino acids. The CDR3 loop reads CASSYSGEKQYF. CDR3 sequence (DNA): TGTGCCAGCAGTTACTCGGGAGAAAAGCAGTACTTC.

V usage is TRBV11-2 and J usage is TRBJ2-1; D might be TRBD2 (5 bases). This CDR3 has 14 amino acids. Trimming pared 6 bases from V and 0 bases from J, leaving 9 bases between. CDR1 is SGHAT, CDR2 FQNNGV, per germline. The CDR3 DNA is TGTGCCAGCAGGACGGGGAGCTCCTACAATGAGCAGTTCTTC. Amino acids: CASRTGSSYNEQFF.

The gene calls are TRBV5-1 and TRBJ2-7; D is perhaps TRBD1 (6 bases). Between the trimmed V and J ends, which lost 5 bases and 5 bases, there was a span of 17 bases. The V gene's germline CDR1 is SGHRS and CDR2 YFSETQ. This CDR3 spans 14 amino acids. CDR3 coding DNA: TGCGCCAGCAGTTCGATCCAGGGGAGAAACGAGCAGTACTTC. Residues: CASSSIQGRNEQYF.

As to this clone: This CDR3 is also generated by other DNA sequences in the sample. This rearrangement joins TRBV19 to TRBJ2-3; possibly TRBD1 for D (5 bases). In germline, CDR1 is LNHDA, CDR2 SQIVND (reference sequence). Between the trimmed V and J ends, which lost 1 base and 4 bases, there was a span of 6 bases. The CDR3 runs to 13 residues. The chain's CDR3 is CASSIVGADTQYF. The CDR3 DNA sequence: TGTGCCAGTAGTATAGTAGGGGCAGATACGCAGTATTTT.

The rearrangement joins TRBV10-3 to TRBJ1-5; D perhaps matches TRBD1 (5 bases). This CDR3 contains 14 residues. With 3 bases removed from V and 6 bases from J, the gap between germline ends came to 12 bases. Germline CDR1 and CDR2: ENHRY and SYGVKD. CDR3 nucleotides: TGTGCCATCAGTGATGACGCGGGGGGTCAGCCCCAGCATTTT. Protein sequence: CAISDDAGGQPQHF.

The chain has TRBV5-8 and TRBJ1-1; tentatively, D is TRBD1 (6 bases). Germline assignment: CDR1 SGHTS and CDR2 YDEGEE. V gave up 9 bases and J gave up 2 bases, with 20 bases separating them. The CDR3 runs 15 residues. CDR3 in amino acids: CAMPRIRDINTEAFF. The CDR3, as DNA: TGTGCCATGCCGAGAATCCGGGACATTAACACTGAAGCTTTCTTT.

The DNA of the CDR3 is TGTGCCTGTGGGAGCTTCTACAATGAGCAGTTCTTC. Amino acids: CACGSFYNEQFF. The V gene is TRBV27, the J gene TRBJ2-1, with D tentatively TRBD2 (5 bases). V dropped 11 bases and J dropped 3 bases, with 11 bases sitting between them. The CDR3 sequence is 12 residues long. Germline-derived CDR1 and CDR2 are MNHEY and SMNVEV (reference sequence).

The CDR3 is CASSDQGLIAKNIQYF. DNA for the CDR3: TGTGCCAGCAGTGATCAGGGCCTCATAGCCAAAAACATTCAGTACTTC. J is TRBJ2-4 and V is TRBV25-1, with D perhaps matching TRBD1 (5 bases). There are 16 residues in the CDR3. Trimming left V 3 bases short and J 0 bases short, with 12 bases between. Germline loops: CDR1 MGHDK, CDR2 SYGVNS.

The V call is TRBV6-6, the J call TRBJ2-7; 10 bases are a match to TRBD1. CDR3 length: 13 residues. Trimming removed 11 bases from V and 7 bases from J; junction bases left unmatched: 11. Germline CDR1 is MNHNY and CDR2 is SVGAGI (reference sequence). The CDR3, as DNA: TGTGCCGGAGCCCAGGACAGGGGGGGGGAGCAGTACTTC. The encoded protein is CAGAQDRGGEQYF.

The V call is TRBV29-1, the J call TRBJ2-2; 10 bases align to TRBD1. Germline CDR1 and CDR2: SQVTM and ANQGSEA. The CDR3 length is 15 residues. V lost 8 bases and J lost 5; bases outside the gene matches: 11. CDR3 coding DNA: TGCAGCACTGGGGACCGACAGGGGGCGACCGGGGAGCTGTTTTTT. This gives the protein CSTGDRQGATGELFF.